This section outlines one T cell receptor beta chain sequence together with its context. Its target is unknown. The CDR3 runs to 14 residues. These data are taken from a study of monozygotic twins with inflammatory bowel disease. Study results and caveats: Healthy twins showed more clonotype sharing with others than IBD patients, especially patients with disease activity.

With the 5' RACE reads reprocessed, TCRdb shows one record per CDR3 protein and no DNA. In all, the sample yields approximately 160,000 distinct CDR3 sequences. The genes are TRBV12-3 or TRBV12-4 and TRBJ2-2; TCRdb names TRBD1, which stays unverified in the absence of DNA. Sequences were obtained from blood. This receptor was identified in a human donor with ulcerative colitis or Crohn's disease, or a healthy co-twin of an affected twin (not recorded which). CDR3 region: CASSVQQGYGELFF.